This passage covers 21 T cell receptor beta chains from one sample sequenced in a study of OX40 agonist ivuxolimab in advanced cancers. Data came from immunoSEQ multiplex PCR; TCRdb stores just in-frame clones and leaves some out. The sample records some 50,000 clones, 88% being singletons. The material sequenced was CD4+ or CD8+ T cells sorted from blood, taken in a trial of the OX40 agonist ivuxolimab. The receptors stem from an adult with an advanced solid tumor such as melanoma, head and neck, liver or kidney cancer.

The rearrangement links TRBV27 to TRBJ2-7; 10 positions agree with TRBD1. Germline trimming cut 4 bases from V and 4 bases from J; bases unmatched to any gene: 7. This CDR3 is built from 15 residues. Germline loops: CDR1 MNHEY, CDR2 SMNVEV (reference sequence). This CDR3 is CASSSTGTGAYEQYF. Written as DNA, the CDR3 is TGTGCCAGCAGTTCAACCGGGACAGGGGCTTACGAGCAGTACTTC.

The rearrangement uses TRBV11-3 and TRBJ2-7, with 7 positions matching TRBD1. Germline V lookup: CDR1 SGHNT, CDR2 YENEEA. V lost 5 bases to trimming and J lost 0 bases; unmatched junction nucleotides: 10. This CDR3 region has 16 residues. CDR3 in amino acids: CASSLAGTASSYEQYF. DNA for the CDR3: TGTGCCAGCAGCCTAGCCGGGACAGCGAGCTCCTACGAGCAGTACTTC. Together with reference TRBV11-3 and TRBJ2-7, the CDR3 gives the full variable domain: EAGVVQSPRYKIIEKKQPVAFWCNPISGHNTLYWYLQNLGQGPELLIRYENEEAVDDSQLPKDRFSAERLKGVDSTLKIQPAELGDSAVYLCASSLAGTASSYEQYFGPGTRLTVT.

This clone was found once. The V gene is TRBV5-1, the J gene TRBJ1-3; possibly TRBD1 for D (5 bases). CDR3 length: 15 residues. CDR1 and CDR2 from the germline V gene are SGHRS and YFSETQ. V lost 4 bases to trimming and J lost 3 bases, with 14 bases between them. The CDR3 sequence is CASSPEGASGNTIYF. The CDR3 DNA reads as TGCGCCAGCAGCCCGGAAGGGGCGAGTGGAAACACCATATATTTT.

This clone was counted once. The chain has TRBV5-1 and TRBJ1-4; unclear D gene. V was clipped by 0 bases and J by 5 bases, with 8 bases between them. The CDR3 loop spans 14 amino acids. Germline CDR1 is SGHRS and CDR2 is YFSETQ. As DNA, the CDR3 is TGCGCCAGCAGCTTGGGAAGCCCCAATGAAAAACTGTTTTTT. Encoded protein: CASSLGSPNEKLFF. Full variable domain (outside the CDR3, taken from reference TRBV5-1 and TRBJ1-4): KAGVTQTPRYLIKTRGQQVTLSCSPISGHRSVSWYQQTPGQGLQFLFEYFSETQRNKGNFPGRFSGRQFSNSRSEMNVSTLELGDSALYLCASSLGSPNEKLFFGSGTQLSVL.

The V call is TRBV7-9, the J call TRBJ2-2; no clear D gene. Germline lookup yields CDR1 SEHNR and CDR2 FQNEAQ (reference sequence). The length of the CDR3 is 15 residues. Trimming removed 3 bases from V and 2 bases from J, with 10 bases in between. CDR3: CASSLRQTNTGELFF. For the CDR3, the DNA is TGTGCCAGCAGCTTGAGGCAGACAAACACCGGGGAGCTGTTTTTT.

The rearrangement uses TRBV7-2 and TRBJ1-5, with D hard to call. CDR1 is SGHTA and CDR2 is FQGNSA in the germline V gene. The CDR3 is made up of 15 amino acids. The germline V and J ends were trimmed by 3 bases and 0 bases, with 9 bases remaining between them. The CDR3 loop is CASSFYGDSNQPQHF. The DNA for the CDR3 is TGTGCCAGCAGCTTTTATGGGGATAGCAATCAGCCCCAGCATTTT.

This clone has just one count. The chain employs TRBV2 and TRBJ2-3; 7 nucleotides match TRBD2. The J segment lost 0 bases and the V segment lost 6 bases, leaving 12 bases of the junction unmatched. The CDR3 runs 17 residues. In germline, CDR1 is SNHLY, CDR2 FYNNEI. CDR3 region: CASRVLATSSSTDTQYF. The CDR3 bases are TGTGCCAGCAGAGTTCTTGCGACTAGCAGCAGCACAGATACGCAGTATTTT.

This clone came up a few times. The chain carries TRBV27 and TRBJ1-5, with a weak D call TRBD1 (5 bases). V was shortened by 3 bases and J by 5 bases, with 8 bases between the two germline ends. The CDR3 loop spans 13 amino acids. Looked up from germline, CDR1 is MNHEY and CDR2 is SMNVEV (reference sequence). This CDR3 is CASSFGRDQPQHF. The CDR3, as DNA: TGTGCCAGCAGTTTCGGCAGGGATCAGCCCCAGCATTTT.

This clone was picked up one time. V and J are TRBV27 and TRBJ2-5; D unclear. The CDR3 consists of 15 residues. Germline CDR1 MNHEY, CDR2 SMNVEV (reference sequence). Deletions cut 0 bases from V and 1 base from J, with 9 bases between. This chain's CDR3 is CASSLSIGFQETQYF. The CDR3 DNA sequence: TGTGCCAGCAGTTTATCGATCGGATTCCAAGAGACCCAGTACTTC.

The chain uses TRBV7-9 and TRBJ1-1, with D hard to call. The germline V gene encodes CDR1 SEHNR and CDR2 FQNEAQ (reference sequence). V was trimmed by 2 bases and J by 1 base, leaving 5 bases between them. The CDR3 sequence is 13 residues long. The CDR3 bases are TGTGCCAGCAGCTTATCGCAGAACACTGAAGCTTTCTTT. Amino acid sequence: CASSLSQNTEAFF.

The chain employs TRBV9 and TRBJ2-3; 8 bases fit TRBD2. The CDR3 is 17 amino acids. Germline CDR1 SGDLS, CDR2 YYNGEE. J lost 0 bases, V lost 2 bases, and 8 bases had no gene match. This CDR3 reads CASSVGGSGISTDTQYF. The CDR3 DNA reads TGTGCCAGCAGCGTTGGCGGTAGCGGGATTAGCACAGATACGCAGTATTTT.

This chain links TRBV28 with TRBJ2-1, with TRBD1 matching over 9 bases. Unmatched junction bases numbered 10, after V lost 4 bases and J lost 6 bases. CDR3 length: 16 residues. Germline V gives CDR1 MDHEN, CDR2 SYDVKM. Here the CDR3 reads CASSSAQGARFNEQFF. The CDR3 DNA is TGTGCCAGCAGTTCAGCACAGGGGGCCCGTTTCAATGAGCAGTTCTTC. Drawing the rest from reference TRBV28 and TRBJ2-1, the complete variable domain is DVKVTQSSRYLVKRTGEKVFLECVQDMDHENMFWYRQDPGLGLRLIYFSYDVKMKEKGDIPEGYSVSREKKERFSLILESASTNQTSMYLCASSSAQGARFNEQFFGPGTRLTVL.

The sample holds one count of this clone. This chain uses TRBV11-3 with TRBJ1-1, with a weak D call TRBD1 (6 bases). Trimming took off 3 bases at V and 6 bases at J, with 14 bases between the two ends. Germline lookup yields CDR1 SGHNT and CDR2 YENEEA. The CDR3 is 14 residues long. The CDR3 DNA sequence: TGTGCCAGCAGCTTCGGGGGGGCGCGGGCTGAAGCTTTCTTT. Its protein is CASSFGGARAEAFF. The complete variable domain, with remaining parts taken from reference TRBV11-3 and TRBJ1-1, reads EAGVVQSPRYKIIEKKQPVAFWCNPISGHNTLYWYLQNLGQGPELLIRYENEEAVDDSQLPKDRFSAERLKGVDSTLKIQPAELGDSAVYLCASSFGGARAEAFFGQGTRLTVV.

This clone came up once. The V call is TRBV5-4, the J call TRBJ1-4, with 8 nucleotides matching TRBD1. Germline V gene data show CDR1 as SGHNT and CDR2 as YYREEE (reference sequence). The CDR3 is made up of 17 amino acids. J gave up 2 bases and V 2 bases, and 8 bases lay outside the gene matches. CDR3 DNA sequence: TGTGCCAGCAGCTTCGGCGGGACAGGTTCCACTAATGAAAAACTGTTTTTT. This translates into CASSFGGTGSTNEKLFF.

In its sample, this clone was seen once. CDR3 region: CANQDTDTQYF. The CDR3, as DNA: TGTGCCAATCAAGACACAGATACGCAGTATTTT. This sequence joins TRBV7-9 and TRBJ2-3; no reliable D call. The V gene's germline CDR1 is SEHNR and CDR2 FQNEAQ (reference sequence). The CDR3 extends over 11 amino acids. The ends were cut back, 10 bases at V and 2 bases at J, with 7 bases in the middle.

V is TRBV18 and J is TRBJ2-7; the match to TRBD1 covers 9 bases. V lost 4 bases, J lost 5 bases, and 3 bases stayed unmatched. This CDR3 is 13 amino acids long. Germline-derived CDR1 and CDR2 are KGHSH and LQKENI. CDR3 sequence: CASSQQGADEQYF. CDR3 bases: TGTGCCAGCTCACAACAGGGGGCCGACGAGCAGTACTTC.

This clone was seen only once. The chain uses TRBV5-1 and TRBJ1-6; D may be TRBD1 (5 bases). Germline V gene data show CDR1 as SGHRS and CDR2 as YFSETQ. This CDR3 has 15 amino acids. V was clipped by 4 bases and J by 4 bases, with 12 bases between them. The CDR3 here is CASSGGTTYNSPLHF. DNA for the CDR3: TGCGCCAGCAGCGGCGGGACGACTTATAATTCACCCCTCCACTTT.

The chain has TRBV7-2 and TRBJ1-2; TRBD1 is a possible D gene (5 bases). The CDR3 totals 13 residues. Trimming left V 7 bases short and J 6 bases short, with 15 bases between. In germline, CDR1 is SGHTA, CDR2 FQGNSA. DNA of the CDR3: TGTGCCAGCATCCCTCAGGGAGAGAATGGCTACACCTTC. Translated: CASIPQGENGYTF.

The CDR3: CASSPQGVGSGYEQYF. DNA for the CDR3: TGTGCCAGCAGCCCCCAAGGGGTAGGGTCAGGATACGAGCAGTACTTC. This chain uses TRBV11-1 with TRBJ2-7; TRBD1 is a possible D gene (5 bases). CDR1 SGHAT and CDR2 FQDESV come from the germline V gene (reference sequence). The CDR3 is 16 amino acids. V lost 5 bases, J lost 4 bases, and 21 bases lay in between.

The chain is built from TRBV11-2 and TRBJ1-4; 7 nucleotides align to TRBD1. Trimming cost V 4 bases and J 7 bases; bases outside gene matches: 6. The CDR3 runs 14 residues. CDR1 and CDR2 from the germline V gene are SGHAT and FQNNGV. The CDR3 nucleotides are TGTGCCAGCAGCTCCAGGACAGGACCTGAAAAACTGTTTTTT. Translating it yields CASSSRTGPEKLFF.

The V call is TRBV11-3, the J call TRBJ2-5, with D perhaps matching TRBD2 (5 bases). CDR1 and CDR2 (germline): SGHNT, YENEEA. V lost 4 bases, J lost 5 bases, and 14 bases lay in between. This CDR3 has 14 residues. This chain's CDR3 is CASSSAPSGETQYF. The DNA of the CDR3 is TGTGCCAGCAGCTCAGCACCCTCGGGGGAGACCCAGTACTTC.